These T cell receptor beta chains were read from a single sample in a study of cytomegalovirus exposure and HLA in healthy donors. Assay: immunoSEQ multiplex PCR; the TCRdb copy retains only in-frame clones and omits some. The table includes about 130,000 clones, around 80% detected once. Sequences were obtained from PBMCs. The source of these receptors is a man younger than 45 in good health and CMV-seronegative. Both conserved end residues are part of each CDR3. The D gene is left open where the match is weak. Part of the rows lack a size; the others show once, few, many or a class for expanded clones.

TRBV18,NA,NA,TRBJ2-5,CASSPGPLQETQYF,TGTGCCAGCTCACCTGGGCCGCTCCAAGAGACCCAGTACTTC
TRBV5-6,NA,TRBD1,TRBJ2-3,CASRRQGTDTQYF,TGTGCCAGCAGACGACAGGGGACAGATACGCAGTATTTT
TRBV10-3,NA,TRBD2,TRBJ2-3,CARAAGAGDTQYF,TGTGCCAGGGCGGCGGGAGCGGGAGATACGCAGTATTTT
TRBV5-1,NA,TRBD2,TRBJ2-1,CASSSLAGRTYNEQFF,TGCGCCAGCAGCTCCCTAGCGGGACGTACTTACAATGAGCAGTTCTTC
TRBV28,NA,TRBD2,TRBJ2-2,CASSSTGTMAGELFF,TGTGCCAGCAGTTCCACCGGGACTATGGCCGGGGAGCTGTTTTTT
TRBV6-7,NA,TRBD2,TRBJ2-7,CASSYSMAERELASYEQYF,TGTGCCAGCAGTTACTCGATGGCGGAGCGGGAATTGGCGTCCTACGAGCAGTACTTC
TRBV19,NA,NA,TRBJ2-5,CATRERGRETQYF,TGTGCCACCCGGGAGAGGGGAAGAGAGACCCAGTACTTC
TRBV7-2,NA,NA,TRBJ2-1,CASSLLHTALFTEQFF,TGTGCCAGCAGCTTACTTCACACAGCCCTGTTCACTGAGCAGTTCTTC
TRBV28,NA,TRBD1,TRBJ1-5,CASREQGYQPQHF,TGTGCCAGCAGGGAACAGGGGTATCAGCCCCAGCATTTT
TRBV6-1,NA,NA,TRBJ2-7,CASSPLGGTGQYF,TGTGCCAGCAGCCCCCTCGGGGGGACAGGGCAGTACTTC
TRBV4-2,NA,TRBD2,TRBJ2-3,CASSQRSGGGTDTQYF,TGTGCCAGCAGCCAAAGATCGGGGGGTGGCACAGATACGCAGTATTTT
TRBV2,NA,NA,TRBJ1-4,CASKRDGSSTNEKLFF,TGTGCCAGCAAGCGGGACGGCAGTTCAACTAATGAAAAACTGTTTTTT
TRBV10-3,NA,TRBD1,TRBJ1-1,CAITSDRGFTEAFF,TGTGCCATCACGTCGGACAGGGGATTCACTGAAGCTTTCTTT
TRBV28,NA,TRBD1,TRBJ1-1,CAISDPRDRGSTEAFF,TGTGCCATCTCAGATCCGCGGGACAGGGGATCCACTGAAGCTTTCTTT
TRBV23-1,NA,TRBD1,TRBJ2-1,CASSQDPGQGHNEQFF,TGCGCCAGCAGTCAAGACCCGGGACAGGGACACAATGAGCAGTTCTTC
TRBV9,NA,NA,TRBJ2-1,CASSEASSYNEQFF,TGTGCCAGCAGCGAAGCAAGCTCCTACAATGAGCAGTTCTTC
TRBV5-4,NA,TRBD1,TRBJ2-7,CASSLGTGYHEQYF,TGTGCCAGCAGCTTGGGGACAGGGTACCACGAGCAGTACTTC
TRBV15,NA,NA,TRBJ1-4,CATSKRDIRIEKLFF,TGTGCCACCTCCAAGCGGGACATAAGAATTGAAAAACTGTTTTTT
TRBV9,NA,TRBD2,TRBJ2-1,CASSVAGGRGNEQFF,TGTGCCAGCAGCGTAGCGGGAGGAAGGGGCAATGAGCAGTTCTTC
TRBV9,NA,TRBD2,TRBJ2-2,CASRPGLAGITGELFF,TGTGCCAGCCGTCCGGGACTAGCGGGAATCACCGGGGAGCTGTTTTTT
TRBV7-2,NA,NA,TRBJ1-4,CASSLRGGNEKLFF,TGTGCCAGCAGCTTAAGGGGGGGAAATGAAAAACTGTTTTTT
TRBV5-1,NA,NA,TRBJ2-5,CASSLIRGRETQYF,TGCGCCAGCAGCTTAATCAGGGGTCGGGAGACCCAGTACTTC
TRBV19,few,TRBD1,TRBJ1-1,CASSTGGDRAFF,TGTGCCAGTAGTACAGGGGGCGACAGGGCTTTCTTT
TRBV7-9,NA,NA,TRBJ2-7,CAGSSLGAEQYF,TGTGCCGGCAGCTCGCTAGGGGCCGAGCAGTACTTC
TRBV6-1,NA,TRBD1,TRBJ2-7,CASRPGQGGEQYF,TGTGCCAGCAGACCGGGACAGGGAGGCGAGCAGTACTTC
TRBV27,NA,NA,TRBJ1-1,CASSFTQNTEAFF,TGTGCCAGCAGTTTTACACAGAACACTGAAGCTTTCTTT
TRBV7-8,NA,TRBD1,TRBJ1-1,CASSLGQGSYSEAFF,TGTGCCAGCAGCTTAGGACAGGGTTCTTACTCTGAAGCTTTCTTT
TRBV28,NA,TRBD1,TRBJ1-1,CASSLYPLGGVTEAFF,TGTGCCAGCAGTTTATACCCGTTAGGGGGCGTCACTGAAGCTTTCTTT
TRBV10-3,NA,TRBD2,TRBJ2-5,CAISDPGLAGRGETQYF,TGTGCCATCAGTGATCCCGGACTAGCGGGACGGGGCGAGACCCAGTACTTC
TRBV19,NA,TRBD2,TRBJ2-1,CASSSLGSGRYNEQFF,TGTGCCAGTAGTTCCCTTGGGAGCGGGAGATACAATGAGCAGTTCTTC
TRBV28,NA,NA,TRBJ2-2,CASSPPPGELFF,TGTGCCAGCAGTCCTCCCCCCGGGGAGCTGTTTTTT
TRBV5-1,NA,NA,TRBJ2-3,CASMGVDTQYF,TGCGCCAGCATGGGCGTTGATACGCAGTATTTT
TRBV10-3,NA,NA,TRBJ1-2,CAISYQGGANYGYTF,TGTGCCATCAGCTACCAAGGGGGGGCTAACTATGGCTACACCTTC
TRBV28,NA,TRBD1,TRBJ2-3,CASSSGTVPTDTQYF,TGTGCCAGCAGTTCCGGGACAGTGCCCACAGATACGCAGTATTTT
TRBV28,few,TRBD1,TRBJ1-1,CASIYAGGNTEAFF,TGTGCCAGCATCTACGCAGGGGGAAACACTGAAGCTTTCTTT
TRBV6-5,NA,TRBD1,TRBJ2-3,CASSYEQGWGTQYF,TGTGCCAGCAGTTACGAACAGGGGTGGGGTACGCAGTATTTT
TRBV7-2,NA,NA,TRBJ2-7,CASSLGIAPAEQYF,TGTGCCAGCAGCTTAGGTATAGCCCCCGCCGAGCAGTACTTC
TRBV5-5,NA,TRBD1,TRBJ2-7,CASSSPGQGYEQYF,TGTGCCAGCAGCTCCCCGGGACAGGGCTACGAGCAGTACTTC
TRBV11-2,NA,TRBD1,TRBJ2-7,CASSYGQGWHF,TGTGCCAGCAGCTACGGACAGGGATGGCACTTC
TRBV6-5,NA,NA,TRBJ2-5,CASSPRGARETQYF,TGTGCCAGCAGTCCACGTGGGGCGCGGGAGACCCAGTACTTC
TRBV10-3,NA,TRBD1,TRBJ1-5,CATSPGTGLSDSNQPQHF,TGTGCCACCTCCCCCGGGACAGGGCTGTCGGACAGCAATCAGCCCCAGCATTTT
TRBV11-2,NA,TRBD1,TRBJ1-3,CASSPRQGSSGNTIYF,TGTGCCAGCAGCCCCCGACAGGGGAGCTCTGGAAACACCATATATTTT
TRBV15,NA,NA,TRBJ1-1,CATSRVQGNTEAFF,TGTGCCACCAGCAGGGTACAGGGGAACACTGAAGCTTTCTTT
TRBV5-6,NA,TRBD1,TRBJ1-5,CASSWKGQALNQPQHF,TGTGCCAGCAGCTGGAAGGGACAGGCCCTCAATCAGCCCCAGCATTTT
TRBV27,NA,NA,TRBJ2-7,CASSLSGPDYEQYF,TGTGCCAGCAGTTTAAGTGGGCCGGACTACGAGCAGTACTTC